This T cell receptor beta chain was identified in a study of cytomegalovirus exposure and HLA in healthy donors. Study findings and constraints: Associated with HLA alleles at 0.05 false discovery rate in a later analysis were over 15,000 TCR beta sequences.

The PCR employed 60 Vbeta primers together with 13 Jbeta primers. The assay was immunoSEQ multiplex PCR, and TCRdb's table has in-frame clones only and misses some. The profile covers about 120,000 clones, with over 70% appearing a single time and 2.9% taken by the ten largest. Worth noting for this clone: The target antigen is unknown.

This TCR came from a woman in her 40s in good health and CMV-seropositive. The source material was PBMCs.

The CDR3 region is CASSPGEGHLNTEAFF. In DNA form, the CDR3 reads TGTGCCAGCTCACCAGGAGAGGGACACTTGAACACTGAAGCTTTCTTT. This rearrangement joins TRBV18 to TRBJ1-1; TRBD1 might be the D (6 bases). V shed 2 bases and J shed 0 bases, with 13 bases lying between them. The germline V gene has CDR1 KGHSH and CDR2 LQKENI. The CDR3 sequence is 16 residues long. Full variable domain (rest looked up from reference TRBV18 and TRBJ1-1): NAGVMQNPRHLVRRRGQEARLRCSPMKGHSHVYWYRQLPEEGLKFMVYLQKENIIDESGMPKERFSAEFPKEGPSILRIQQVVRGDSAAYFCASSPGEGHLNTEAFFGQGTRLTVV.